The rows below give T cell receptor beta chains drawn from one sample of a study of beta chain features in type 1 diabetes. Generated by immunoSEQ multiplex PCR, the TCRdb table keeps only in-frame clones and is missing some. Among 450,000 to 550,000 clones listed, 25% to 35% were seen once. Sequenced: naive CD4+ T cells from blood. The receptors were gathered from a man aged 18 to 30 in good health. The conserved cysteine and the conserved F or W are not part of the CDR3 here. Where a row states a size, it is once, few, many or the class of an expanded clone; other rows omit it.

>TRBV6-5|.|TRBJ1-2
ASSYRSDYGYT
>TRBV29-1|.|TRBJ2-7
SVGRVSYEQY
>TRBV19|.|TRBJ2-1
ASTDGLAGAGNEQF
>TRBV30|few|TRBJ2-7
AWSRGQGSLEQY
>TRBV29-1|few|TRBJ2-6
SVSGVSGANVLT
>TRBV30|few|TRBJ2-7
AWSAGLAGHYEQY
>TRBV7-2|few|TRBJ2-7
ASSLSSAYEQY
>TRBV9|.|TRBJ2-7
ASSEAGGSYEQY
>TRBV7-2|.|TRBJ2-7
ASSLANSAYEQY
>TRBV5-1|few|TRBJ2-3
ASSWGQGTDTQY
>TRBV5-6|once|TRBJ2-5
ASSLVGAPFQETQY
>TRBV29-1|few|TRBJ1-1
SVHRDRASRTEAF
>TRBV25-1|.|TRBJ2-7
ASSLAGGSPYEQY
>TRBV7-3|.|TRBJ2-6
ASSPVGSGANVLT
>TRBV30|few|TRBJ1-3
AWSGGRGSGNTIY